Each of the 10 T cell receptor beta chains below was sequenced from the same sample in a study of blood T cell repertoires in COVID-19. Sequencing was performed with immunoSEQ multiplex PCR; in TCRdb, only in-frame clones are kept and a portion is missing. This sample has 30,000 to 45,000 clones; just over 90% occur once, and the top ten carry approximately 2%. Sequenced: peripheral blood. The origin of the receptors is a man aged 45-65 years with active COVID-19.

V gene TRBV12-3 or TRBV12-4 combines with J gene TRBJ1-1; perhaps TRBD1 as D (6 bases). The V gene lost 5 bases and the J gene lost 3 bases, with 10 bases spanning the gap. This CDR3 comprises 13 residues. The CDR3 reads CASSSQGYTEAFF. CDR3 DNA sequence: TGTGCCAGCAGTAGTCAGGGGTACACTGAAGCTTTCTTT.

V is TRBV6-4 and J is TRBJ2-1; 10 nucleotides align to TRBD1. CDR3 length: 13 residues. Losses at the gene ends were 6 bases for V and 7 bases for J; bases not matched to a gene: 3. CDR1 is MRHNA and CDR2 is SNTAGT in the germline V gene. In DNA form, the CDR3 reads TGTGCCAGCAGGGGACAGGGGACAAATGAGCAGTTCTTC. This encodes CASRGQGTNEQFF.

This chain links TRBV21-1 with TRBJ2-7; the table names TRBD2, a call not compared with the DNA. TRBV21-1 is labeled a pseudogene. The CDR3 sequence is 15 residues long. This CDR3 reads CASSIPTNSRYEQYF. Here the CDR3 DNA reads TGTGCCAGCAGCATCCCTACTAACTCTAGGTACGAGCAGTACTTC.

CDR3 in amino acids: CASSVVFGGRETEAFF. The DNA of the CDR3 is TGTGCCAGCAGCGTAGTATTCGGGGGACGGGAGACTGAAGCTTTCTTT. This rearrangement joins TRBV9 to TRBJ1-1; TRBD1 is a possible D gene (5 bases). CDR1 SGDLS and CDR2 YYNGEE come from the germline V gene. The germline V and J ends were trimmed by 0 bases and 5 bases, with 17 bases remaining between them. The CDR3 contains 16 residues.

This chain links TRBV5-1 with TRBJ2-3, with D tentatively TRBD2 (7 bases). CDR1 SGHRS and CDR2 YFSETQ come from the germline V gene. The CDR3 extends over 17 amino acids. V was cut by 4 bases and J by 3 bases, with 21 bases left in between. The CDR3 DNA reads TGCGCCAGCAGCACCCCCGTGGGGGGCGGGGGAACAGATACGCAGTATTTT. It encodes CASSTPVGGGGTDTQYF.

The chain combines TRBV5-1 with TRBJ2-1, with 7 bases lining up with TRBD1. Germline V gene lookup returns CDR1 SGHRS and CDR2 YFSETQ. V lost 2 bases to trimming and J lost 4 bases; unmatched junction nucleotides: 6. The CDR3 is 15 amino acids. For the CDR3, the DNA is TGCGCCAGCAGCTTCCGGGACAGTAATTACAATGAGCAGTTCTTC. Protein product: CASSFRDSNYNEQFF.

The rearrangement links TRBV7-9 to TRBJ2-1; no definite D call. With 3 bases removed from V and 6 bases from J, the gap between germline ends came to 9 bases. Per germline, CDR1 SEHNR and CDR2 FQNEAQ (reference sequence). CDR3 length equals 13 residues. Here the CDR3 reads CASSFSSANEQFF. Here the CDR3 DNA reads TGTGCCAGCAGCTTCTCGAGTGCCAATGAGCAGTTCTTC.

The V gene is TRBV18, the J gene TRBJ2-3; 12 positions match TRBD2. Germline loops: CDR1 KGHSH, CDR2 LQKENI. The CDR3 is 15 residues long. The V gene end was trimmed by 2 bases and the J gene end by 3 bases; junction bases not matched to a gene: 0. The CDR3 protein is CASSPTSGGTDTQYF. The CDR3 DNA reads as TGTGCCAGCTCACCAACTAGCGGGGGGACAGATACGCAGTATTTT.

Only one count was recorded for this clone. The chain uses TRBV15 and TRBJ2-7, with 7 nucleotides matching TRBD1. Germline V CDR1 and CDR2: LNHNV, YYDKDF (reference sequence). This CDR3 region has 14 residues. The ends lost 6 bases at V and 0 bases at J; junction bases unmatched: 5. The CDR3 DNA is TGTGCCACCAGACTAGACAGGGTCTCCTACGAGCAGTACTTC. It yields the protein CATRLDRVSYEQYF.

This chain connects TRBV7-6 to TRBJ2-3; 7 bases map to TRBD2. This CDR3 region has 16 residues. From germline, CDR1 is SGHVS and CDR2 FNYEAQ. Trimming removed 5 bases from V and 3 bases from J; junction bases left unmatched: 11. The CDR3 DNA reads TGTGCCAGCAGCCCGATGGCGGGAGAGGGGACAGATACGCAGTATTTT. Protein sequence: CASSPMAGEGTDTQYF.